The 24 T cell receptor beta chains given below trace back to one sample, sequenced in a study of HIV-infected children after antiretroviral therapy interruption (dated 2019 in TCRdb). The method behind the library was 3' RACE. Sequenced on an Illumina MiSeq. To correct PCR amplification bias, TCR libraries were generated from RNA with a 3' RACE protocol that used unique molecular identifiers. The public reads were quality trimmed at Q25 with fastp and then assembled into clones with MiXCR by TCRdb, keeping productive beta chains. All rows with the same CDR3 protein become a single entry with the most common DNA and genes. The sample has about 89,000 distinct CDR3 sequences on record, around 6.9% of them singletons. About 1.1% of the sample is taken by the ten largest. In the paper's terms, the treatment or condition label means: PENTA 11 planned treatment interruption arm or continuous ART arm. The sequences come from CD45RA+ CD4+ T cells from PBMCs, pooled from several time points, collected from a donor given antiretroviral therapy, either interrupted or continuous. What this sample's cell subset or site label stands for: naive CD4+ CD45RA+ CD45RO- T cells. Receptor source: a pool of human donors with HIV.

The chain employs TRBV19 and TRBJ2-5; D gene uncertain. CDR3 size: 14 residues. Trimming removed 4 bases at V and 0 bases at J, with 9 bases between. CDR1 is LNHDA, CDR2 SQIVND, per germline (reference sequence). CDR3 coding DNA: TGTGCCAGTAGTAAGGGTCCGGACCAAGAGACCCAGTACTTC. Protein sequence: CASSKGPDQETQYF.

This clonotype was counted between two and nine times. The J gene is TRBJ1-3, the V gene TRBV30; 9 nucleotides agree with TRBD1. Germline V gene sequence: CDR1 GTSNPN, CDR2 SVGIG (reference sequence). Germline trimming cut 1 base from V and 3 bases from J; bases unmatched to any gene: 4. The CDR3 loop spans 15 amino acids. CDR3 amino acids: CAWSAGTGFGNTIYF. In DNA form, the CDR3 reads TGTGCCTGGAGTGCCGGGACAGGGTTTGGAAACACCATATATTTT.

The CDR3 spells CASRMGWNQPQHF. The CDR3 DNA reads as TGTGCCAGTAGGATGGGGTGGAATCAGCCCCAGCATTTT. V and J are TRBV19 and TRBJ1-5; no clear D. Germline values: CDR1 LNHDA, CDR2 SQIVND (reference sequence). CDR3 length equals 13 residues. V gave up 6 bases and J gave up 4 bases, with 10 bases separating them.

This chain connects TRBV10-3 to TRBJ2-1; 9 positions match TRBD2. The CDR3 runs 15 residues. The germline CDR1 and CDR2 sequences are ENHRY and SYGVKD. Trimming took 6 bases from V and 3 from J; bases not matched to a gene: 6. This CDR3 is CAIRVAGDYYNEQFF. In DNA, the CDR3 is TGTGCCATCAGAGTAGCGGGGGATTACTACAATGAGCAGTTCTTC.

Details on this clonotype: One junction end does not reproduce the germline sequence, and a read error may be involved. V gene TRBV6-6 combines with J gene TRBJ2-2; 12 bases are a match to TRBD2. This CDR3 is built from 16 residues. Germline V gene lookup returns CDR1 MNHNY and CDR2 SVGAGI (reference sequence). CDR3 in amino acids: CASSGLAGGDTGELFF. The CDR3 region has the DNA TGTGCCAGCAGTGGGCTAGCGGGGGGGGACACTGGGGAGCTGTTTTTT.

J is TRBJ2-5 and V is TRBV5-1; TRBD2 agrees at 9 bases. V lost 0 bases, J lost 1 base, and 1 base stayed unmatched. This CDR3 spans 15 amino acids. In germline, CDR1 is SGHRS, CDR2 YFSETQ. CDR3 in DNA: TGCGCCAGCAGCTTGGGACTAGCGGTCCAAGAGACCCAGTACTTC. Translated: CASSLGLAVQETQYF.

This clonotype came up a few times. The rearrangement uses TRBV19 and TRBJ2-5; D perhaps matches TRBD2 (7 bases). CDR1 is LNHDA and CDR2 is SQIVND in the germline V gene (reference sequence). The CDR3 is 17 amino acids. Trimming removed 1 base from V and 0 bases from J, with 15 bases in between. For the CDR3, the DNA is TGTGCCAGTAGTATAGGAACGGGGGGCCGAAACCAAGAGACCCAGTACTTC. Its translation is CASSIGTGGRNQETQYF.

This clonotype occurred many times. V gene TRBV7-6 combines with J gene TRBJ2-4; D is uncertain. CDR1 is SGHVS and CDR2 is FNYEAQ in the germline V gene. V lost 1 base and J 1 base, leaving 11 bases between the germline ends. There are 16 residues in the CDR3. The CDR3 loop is CASSLVGVGAKNIQYF. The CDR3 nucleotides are TGTGCCAGCAGCTTAGTAGGCGTTGGGGCCAAAAACATTCAGTACTTC.

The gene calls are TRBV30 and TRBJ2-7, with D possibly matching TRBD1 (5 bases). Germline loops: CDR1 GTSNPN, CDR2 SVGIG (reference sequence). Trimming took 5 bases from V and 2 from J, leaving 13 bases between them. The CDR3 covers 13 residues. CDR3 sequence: CAWGVGEPYEQYF. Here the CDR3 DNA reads TGTGCCTGGGGAGTAGGGGAACCCTACGAGCAGTACTTC.

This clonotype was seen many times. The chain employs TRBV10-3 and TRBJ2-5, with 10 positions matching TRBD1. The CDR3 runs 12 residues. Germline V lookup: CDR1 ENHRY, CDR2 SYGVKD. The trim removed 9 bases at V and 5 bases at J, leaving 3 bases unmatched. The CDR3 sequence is CAMGQGLETQYF. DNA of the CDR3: TGTGCCATGGGACAGGGGTTGGAGACCCAGTACTTC.

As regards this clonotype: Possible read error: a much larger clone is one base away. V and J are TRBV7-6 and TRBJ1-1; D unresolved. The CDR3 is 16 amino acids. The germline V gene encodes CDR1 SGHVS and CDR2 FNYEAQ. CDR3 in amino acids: CVSSLESTNTNTEAFF. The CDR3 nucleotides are TGTGTCAGCAGCTTAGAGTCGACTAACACGAACACTGAAGCTTTCTTT.

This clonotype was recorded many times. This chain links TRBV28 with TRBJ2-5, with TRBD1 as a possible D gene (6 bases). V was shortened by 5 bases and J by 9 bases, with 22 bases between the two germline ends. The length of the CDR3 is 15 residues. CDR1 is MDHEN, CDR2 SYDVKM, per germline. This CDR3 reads CASSEDRSQREPQYF. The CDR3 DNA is TGTGCCAGCAGTGAGGACAGATCGCAACGGGAACCCCAGTACTTC.

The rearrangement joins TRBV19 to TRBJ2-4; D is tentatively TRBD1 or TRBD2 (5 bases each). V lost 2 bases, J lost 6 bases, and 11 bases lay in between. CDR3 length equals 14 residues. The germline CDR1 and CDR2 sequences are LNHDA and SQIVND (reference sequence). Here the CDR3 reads CASSIRTGPNIQYF. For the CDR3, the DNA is TGTGCCAGTAGTATACGGACGGGGCCAAACATTCAGTACTTC.

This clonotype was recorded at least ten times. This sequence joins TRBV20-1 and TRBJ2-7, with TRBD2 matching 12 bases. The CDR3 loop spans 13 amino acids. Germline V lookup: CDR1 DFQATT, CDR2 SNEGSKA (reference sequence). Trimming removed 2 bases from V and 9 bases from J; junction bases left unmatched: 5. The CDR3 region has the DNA TGCAGTGCTAGACACCAGACTAGCGGGGGGCAGTACTTC. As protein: CSARHQTSGGQYF.

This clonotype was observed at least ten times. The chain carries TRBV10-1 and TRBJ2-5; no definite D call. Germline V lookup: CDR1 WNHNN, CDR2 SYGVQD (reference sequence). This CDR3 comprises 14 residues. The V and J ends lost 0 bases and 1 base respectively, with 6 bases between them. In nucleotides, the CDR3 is TGCGCCAGCAGTGAGTCGATATTCCAAGAGACCCAGTACTTC. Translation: CASSESIFQETQYF.

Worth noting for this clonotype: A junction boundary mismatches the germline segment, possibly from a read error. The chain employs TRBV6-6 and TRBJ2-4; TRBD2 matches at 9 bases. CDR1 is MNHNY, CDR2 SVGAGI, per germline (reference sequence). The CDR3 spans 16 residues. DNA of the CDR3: TGTGCCAGCGGTGATGCGGGGGGGCCGGGTCAAAACACCTTGTACTTT. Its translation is CASGDAGGPGQNTLYF.

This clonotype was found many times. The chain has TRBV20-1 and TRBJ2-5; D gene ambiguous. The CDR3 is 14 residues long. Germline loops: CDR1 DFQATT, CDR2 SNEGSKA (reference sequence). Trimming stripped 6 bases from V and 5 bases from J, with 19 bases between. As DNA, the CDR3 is TGCAGTGCCTTTGTCGCCCGGCAAAGGGAGACCCAGTACTTC. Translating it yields CSAFVARQRETQYF.

CDR3 amino acids: CASSQAGQGDYGYTF. The CDR3 DNA is TGCGCCAGCAGCCAAGCAGGACAGGGTGACTATGGCTACACCTTC. The chain links TRBV4-1 to TRBJ1-2, with 8 nucleotides matching TRBD1. The CDR3 loop spans 15 amino acids. Germline CDR1 reads MGHRA; CDR2 reads YSYEKL. Losses at the gene ends were 1 base for V and 3 bases for J; bases not matched to a gene: 4.

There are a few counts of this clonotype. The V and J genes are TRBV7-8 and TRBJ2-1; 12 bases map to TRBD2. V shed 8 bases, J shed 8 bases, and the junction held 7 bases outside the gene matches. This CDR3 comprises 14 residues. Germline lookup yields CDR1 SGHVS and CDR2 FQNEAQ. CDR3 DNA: TGTGCCAGCGCGACTAGCGGGAGTTTAGATGAGCAGTTCTTC. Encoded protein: CASATSGSLDEQFF.

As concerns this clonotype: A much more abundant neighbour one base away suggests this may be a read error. Here the CDR3 reads CASSRFAGEGQPQHF. The CDR3 coding sequence is TGTGCCAGCAGCCGTTTCGCGGGGGAGGGCCAGCCCCAGCATTTT. J is TRBJ1-5 and V is TRBV7-6, with D perhaps matching TRBD1 (5 bases). The CDR3 runs to 15 residues. Germline lookup yields CDR1 SGHVS and CDR2 FNYEAQ. Trimming left V 5 bases short and J 7 bases short, with 18 bases between.

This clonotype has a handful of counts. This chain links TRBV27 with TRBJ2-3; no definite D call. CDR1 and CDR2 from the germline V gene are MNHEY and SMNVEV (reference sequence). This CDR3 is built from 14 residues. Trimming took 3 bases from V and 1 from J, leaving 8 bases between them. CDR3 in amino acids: CASSFSGRTDTQYF. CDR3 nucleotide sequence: TGTGCCAGCAGTTTTTCTGGCCGCACAGATACGCAGTATTTT.

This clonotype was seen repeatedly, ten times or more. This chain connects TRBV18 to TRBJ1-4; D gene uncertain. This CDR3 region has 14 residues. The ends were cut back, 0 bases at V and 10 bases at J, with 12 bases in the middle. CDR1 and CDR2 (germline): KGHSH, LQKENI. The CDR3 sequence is CASSPPKQTAKLFF. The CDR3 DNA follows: TGTGCCAGCTCACCACCAAAACAAACAGCAAAACTGTTTTTT.

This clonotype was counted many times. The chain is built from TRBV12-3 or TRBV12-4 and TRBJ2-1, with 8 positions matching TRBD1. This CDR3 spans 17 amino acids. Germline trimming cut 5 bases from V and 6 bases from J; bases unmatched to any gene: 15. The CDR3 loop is CASSIQPGTGPRNEQFF. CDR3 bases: TGTGCCAGCAGTATACAACCCGGGACAGGCCCCCGCAATGAGCAGTTCTTC.

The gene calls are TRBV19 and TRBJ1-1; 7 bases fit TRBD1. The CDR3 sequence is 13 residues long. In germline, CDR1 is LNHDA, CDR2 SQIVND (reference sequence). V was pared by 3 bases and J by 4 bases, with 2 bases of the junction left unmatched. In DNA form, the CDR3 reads TGTGCCAGTAGTATTGACAGGGTCACTGAAGCTTTCTTT. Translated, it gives CASSIDRVTEAFF.